This T cell receptor beta chain emerged from a study of T cells in localized non-small cell lung cancer. Study-level findings and limits: Longer overall survival was seen with higher T cell density measured in blood. Detection in adjacent lung was observed for a median 57 of the top 100 tumor clones.

Using immunoSEQ multiplex PCR, the repertoire was profiled, and TCRdb retains in-frame clones only, with some absent. Of about 950 clones listed, 20% to 25% are singletons. Points on this clone: The antigen is unknown.

Adjacent lung, free of atypia, was sampled at least 2 cm from the tumor margin. The input for sequencing was normal lung tissue next to the tumor, taken before any cancer treatment. This clonotype was sampled from a male donor at least 60 years old with stage I lung adenocarcinoma.

CDR3 in amino acids: CASSYSITGSTGELFF. For the CDR3, the DNA is TGTGCCAGCAGTTACTCGATTACAGGGAGCACCGGGGAGCTGTTTTTT. The chain carries TRBV6-8 and TRBJ2-2, with TRBD1 as a possible D gene (6 bases). The CDR3 has 16 residues. Trimming left V 0 bases short and J 4 bases short, with 12 bases between. The germline V gene has CDR1 MNHGY and CDR2 SAAAGT.